The sequence of this TCR beta chain was determined in a study of T cells in tuberculosis. Sorting used thawed, overnight-rested PBMC stained with anti-CD3, a viability dye and GMM-loaded CD1B tetramer. The CD1B tetramers carried C32 glucose monomycolate purified from Rhodococcus equi. This CDR3 contains 15 residues. With 6 bases clipped from V and 3 bases from J, the junction kept 7 bases outside the gene matches. Germline CDR1 LNHDA, CDR2 SQIVND (reference sequence). Repertoires were generated with immunoSEQ multiplex PCR, while TCRdb's copy carries only in-frame clones and drops some. The sample shows tens of thousands of clones, roughly 90% of them seen only once.

The V call is TRBV19, the J call TRBJ2-1; TRBD1 agrees at 8 bases. The TCR sequence derives from an adult woman with latent tuberculosis. The sequenced sample was CD1b-GMM tetramer-negative cells sorted from PBMCs. The CDR3: CASSRGQGGYNEQFF. The CDR3 DNA reads TGTGCCAGTAGCCGAGGACAGGGAGGCTACAATGAGCAGTTCTTC.